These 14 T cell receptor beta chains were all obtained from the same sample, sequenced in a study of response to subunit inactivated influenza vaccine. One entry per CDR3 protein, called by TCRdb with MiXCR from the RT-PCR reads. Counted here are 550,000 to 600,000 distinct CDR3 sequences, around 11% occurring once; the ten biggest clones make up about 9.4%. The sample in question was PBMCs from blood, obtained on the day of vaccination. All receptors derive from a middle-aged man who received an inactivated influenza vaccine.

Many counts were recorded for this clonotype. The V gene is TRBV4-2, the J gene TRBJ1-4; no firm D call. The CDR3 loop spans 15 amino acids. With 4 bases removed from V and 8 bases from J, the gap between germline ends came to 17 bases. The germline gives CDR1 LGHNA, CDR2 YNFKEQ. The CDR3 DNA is TGTGCCAGCAGCCGTTCAACGGCCCCGGGCGAAAAACTGTTTTTT. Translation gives CASSRSTAPGEKLFF.

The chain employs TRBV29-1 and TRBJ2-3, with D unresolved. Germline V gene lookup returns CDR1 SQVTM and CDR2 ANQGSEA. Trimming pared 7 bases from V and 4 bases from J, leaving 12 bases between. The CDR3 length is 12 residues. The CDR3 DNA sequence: TGCAGCGCCCTGGGGTTGGCAGATACGCAGTATTTT. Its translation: CSALGLADTQYF.

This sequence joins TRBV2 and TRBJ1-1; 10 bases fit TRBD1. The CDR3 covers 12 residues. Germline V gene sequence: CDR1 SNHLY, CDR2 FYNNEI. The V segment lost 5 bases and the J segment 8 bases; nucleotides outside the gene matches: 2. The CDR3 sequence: CASSKGQGEAFF. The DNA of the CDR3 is TGTGCCAGCAGTAAGGGACAGGGGGAAGCTTTCTTT.

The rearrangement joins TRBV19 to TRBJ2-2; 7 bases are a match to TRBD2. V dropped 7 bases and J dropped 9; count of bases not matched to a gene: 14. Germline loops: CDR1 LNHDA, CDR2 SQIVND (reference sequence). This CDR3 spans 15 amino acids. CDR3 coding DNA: TGTGCCAGTAATGGGGGAGGGCTGAGAAACCGGGAGCTGTTTTTT. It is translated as CASNGGGLRNRELFF.

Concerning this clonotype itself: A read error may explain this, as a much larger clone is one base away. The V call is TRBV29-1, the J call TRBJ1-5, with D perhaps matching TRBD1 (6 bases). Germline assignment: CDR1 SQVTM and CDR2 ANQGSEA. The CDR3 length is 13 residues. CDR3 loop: CCALTGRSQPQHF. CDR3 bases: TGCTGCGCCCTAACAGGGAGAAGTCAGCCCCAGCATTTT.

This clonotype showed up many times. The CDR3 loop reads CASRPDTDTQYF. The CDR3 bases are TGTGCCAGCAGACCCGATACAGATACGCAGTATTTT. The chain couples TRBV12-3 or TRBV12-4 to TRBJ2-3; D unresolved. Trimming left V 6 bases short and J 3 bases short, with 7 bases between. The CDR3 extends over 12 amino acids.

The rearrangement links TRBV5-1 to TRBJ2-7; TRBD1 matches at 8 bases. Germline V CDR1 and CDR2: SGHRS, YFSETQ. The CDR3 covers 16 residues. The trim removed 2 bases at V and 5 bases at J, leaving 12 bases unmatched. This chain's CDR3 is CASSLRSRTGHNEQYF. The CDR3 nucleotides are TGCGCCAGCAGCTTAAGATCAAGGACAGGGCACAACGAGCAGTACTTC.

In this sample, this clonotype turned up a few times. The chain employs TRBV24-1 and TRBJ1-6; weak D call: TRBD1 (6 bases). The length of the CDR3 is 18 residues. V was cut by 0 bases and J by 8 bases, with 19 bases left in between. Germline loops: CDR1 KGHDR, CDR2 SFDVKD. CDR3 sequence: CATSDLPYGQGSYSPLHF. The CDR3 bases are TGTGCCACCAGTGATTTGCCGTACGGGCAGGGGAGTTATTCACCCCTCCACTTT.

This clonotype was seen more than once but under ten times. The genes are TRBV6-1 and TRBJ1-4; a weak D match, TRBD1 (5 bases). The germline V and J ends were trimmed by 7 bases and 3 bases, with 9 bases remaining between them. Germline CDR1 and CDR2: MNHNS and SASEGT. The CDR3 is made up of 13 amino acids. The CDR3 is CASNRDPNEKLFF. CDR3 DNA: TGTGCCAGCAACCGGGACCCTAATGAAAAACTGTTTTTT.

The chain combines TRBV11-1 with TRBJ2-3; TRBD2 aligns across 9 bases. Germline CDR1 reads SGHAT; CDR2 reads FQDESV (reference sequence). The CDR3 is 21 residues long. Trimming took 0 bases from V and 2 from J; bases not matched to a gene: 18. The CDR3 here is CASSLAGPPGLAPKSTDTQYF. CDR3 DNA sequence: TGTGCCAGCAGCTTAGCGGGTCCCCCGGGACTAGCCCCGAAGTCCACAGATACGCAGTATTTT.

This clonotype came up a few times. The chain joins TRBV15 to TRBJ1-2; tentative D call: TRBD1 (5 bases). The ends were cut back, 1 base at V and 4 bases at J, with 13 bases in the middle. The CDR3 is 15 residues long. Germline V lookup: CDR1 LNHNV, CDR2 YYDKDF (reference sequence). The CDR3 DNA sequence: TGTGCCACCAGCAGAGTCGTGGGGGAAGCCTATGGCTACACCTTC. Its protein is CATSRVVGEAYGYTF.

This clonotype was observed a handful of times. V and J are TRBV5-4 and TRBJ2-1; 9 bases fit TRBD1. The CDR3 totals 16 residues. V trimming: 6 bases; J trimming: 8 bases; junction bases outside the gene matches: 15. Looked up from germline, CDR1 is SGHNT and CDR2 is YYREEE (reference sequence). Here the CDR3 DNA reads TGTGCCAGCACCTCCATTGGGACAGGGAATTCCCATGAGCAGTTCTTC. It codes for CASTSIGTGNSHEQFF.

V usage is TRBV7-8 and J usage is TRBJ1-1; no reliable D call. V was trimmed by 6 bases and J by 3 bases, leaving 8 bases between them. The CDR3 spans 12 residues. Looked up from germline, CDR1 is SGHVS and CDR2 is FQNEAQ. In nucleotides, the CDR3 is TGTGCCAGCAGTCGGGCGGACACTGAAGCTTTCTTT. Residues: CASSRADTEAFF.

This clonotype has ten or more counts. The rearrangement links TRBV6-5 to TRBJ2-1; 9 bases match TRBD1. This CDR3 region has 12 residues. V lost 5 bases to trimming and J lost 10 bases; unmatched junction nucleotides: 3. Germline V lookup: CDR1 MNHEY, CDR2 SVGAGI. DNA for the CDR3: TGTGCCAGCAGTACAGGACAGGGGGAGCAGTTCTTC. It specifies CASSTGQGEQFF.